This TCR beta chain was profiled in a study of blood T cell repertoires in COVID-19. Here immunoSEQ multiplex PCR was the method, and the copy in TCRdb shows in-frame clones only, minus some. Among about 170,000 clones, 84% were seen once, and the ten largest hold about 16%. Germline V lookup: CDR1 MDHEN, CDR2 SYDVKM. CDR3 length: 11 amino acids. The ends were cut back, 8 bases at V and 3 bases at J, with 8 bases in the middle. The chain links TRBV28 to TRBJ2-7; D may be TRBD1 (5 bases). Sequenced input: PBMCs or T cells enriched from blood (not recorded which). The sequence derives from a man in his fifties or sixties who had recovered from COVID-19. CDR3 nucleotides: TGTGCCAGCGCCAGGGACTACGAGCAGTACTTC. Protein product: CASARDYEQYF.